Here is one TCR beta chain with its context. Its target is not known. One entry per CDR3 protein results from TCRdb running MiXCR on the reads. The sample includes about 830,000 distinct CDR3 sequences, roughly 33% of them seen just once. The sample is drawn from a study of T cell repertoires in cytomegalovirus infection. The wider study: Indications of both CMV infection and matching HLA type were provided by public TCR beta signatures.

Regarding the study as a whole: Accumulated public TCR beta family frequency recognized individuals carrying CMV together with the relevant HLA.

Per germline, CDR1 MNHEY and CDR2 SVGEGT. CDR3 length: 18 residues. V was pared by 0 bases and J by 7 bases, with 13 bases of the junction left unmatched. The receptor comes from a human donor in good health (CMV status not recorded). Some clones in this sample may be carry-over from other donors' samples. The chain links TRBV6-2 or TRBV6-3 to TRBJ2-1, with 9 bases that match TRBD1. Specimen: cultured CD8+ T cells from PBMCs, collected from culture after CMV antigen stimulation. CDR3 in amino acids: CASSYSRTGAPGGNEQFF. As DNA, the CDR3 is TGTGCCAGCAGTTACTCCCGGACAGGGGCTCCAGGTGGGAATGAGCAGTTCTTC.